This T cell receptor beta chain was captured by sequencing in a study of shared clonotypes between healthy human individuals. The V end was cut by 5 bases, the J end by 3 bases, with 8 bases between. The CDR3 spans 13 residues. The V gene's germline CDR1 is KGHSH and CDR2 LQKENI. Study conclusions and caveats: Unshared clonotypes carried lower generation probabilities than those common to all four donors.

Assay used: immunoSEQ multiplex PCR; TCRdb lists only in-frame clones, some missing. The sample contains fewer than 400,000 clones, over 65% of which appear only once. Only a few counts were recorded for this clone. Its specificity is not known. Sequencing was done on a sample of memory CD4+ T cells sorted from blood. Subset here: CD45RA-negative fraction. The chain is built from TRBV18 and TRBJ1-5; D is possibly TRBD1 (5 bases). The receptor comes from a man between 25 and 39 years old in good health. DNA of the CDR3: TGTGCCAGCTCAGAGACAGTCAATCAGCCCCAGCATTTT. It codes for CASSETVNQPQHF. Full variable domain (remainder filled in from reference TRBV18 and TRBJ1-5): NAGVMQNPRHLVRRRGQEARLRCSPMKGHSHVYWYRQLPEEGLKFMVYLQKENIIDESGMPKERFSAEFPKEGPSILRIQQVVRGDSAAYFCASSETVNQPQHFGDGTRLSIL.